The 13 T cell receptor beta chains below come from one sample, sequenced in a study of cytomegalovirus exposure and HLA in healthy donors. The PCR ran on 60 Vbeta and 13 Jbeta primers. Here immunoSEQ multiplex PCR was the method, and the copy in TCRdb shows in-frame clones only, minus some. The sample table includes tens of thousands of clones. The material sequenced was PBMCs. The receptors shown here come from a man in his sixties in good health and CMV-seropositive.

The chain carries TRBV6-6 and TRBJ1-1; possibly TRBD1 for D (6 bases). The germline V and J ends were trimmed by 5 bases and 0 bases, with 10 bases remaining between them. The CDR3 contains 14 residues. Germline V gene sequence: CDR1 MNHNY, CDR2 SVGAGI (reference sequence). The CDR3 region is CASSRTAMNTEAFF. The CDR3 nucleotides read TGTGCCAGCAGTCGGACAGCCATGAACACTGAAGCTTTCTTT.

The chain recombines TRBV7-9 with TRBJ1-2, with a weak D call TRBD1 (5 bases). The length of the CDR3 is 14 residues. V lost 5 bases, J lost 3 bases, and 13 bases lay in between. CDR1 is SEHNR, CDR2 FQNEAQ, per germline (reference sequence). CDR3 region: CASSLNARDYGYTF. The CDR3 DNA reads TGTGCCAGCAGCCTGAATGCCAGGGACTATGGCTACACCTTC.

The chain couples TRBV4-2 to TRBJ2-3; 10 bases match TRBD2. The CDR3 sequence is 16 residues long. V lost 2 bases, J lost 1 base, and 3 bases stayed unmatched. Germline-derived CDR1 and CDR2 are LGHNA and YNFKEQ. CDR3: CASSQSGRARTDTQYF. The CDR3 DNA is TGTGCCAGCAGCCAAAGCGGGAGGGCCCGCACAGATACGCAGTATTTT.

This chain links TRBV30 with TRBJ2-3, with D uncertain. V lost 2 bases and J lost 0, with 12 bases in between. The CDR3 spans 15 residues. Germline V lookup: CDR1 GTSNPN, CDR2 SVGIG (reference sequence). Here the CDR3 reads CAWSPPLRSTDTQYF. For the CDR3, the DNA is TGTGCCTGGAGTCCCCCACTCCGTAGCACAGATACGCAGTATTTT.

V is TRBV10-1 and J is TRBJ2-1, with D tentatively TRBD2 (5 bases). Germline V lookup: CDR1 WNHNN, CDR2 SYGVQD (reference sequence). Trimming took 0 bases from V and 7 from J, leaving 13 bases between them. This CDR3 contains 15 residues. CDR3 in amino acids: CASSESVRAGNEQFF. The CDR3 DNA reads TGCGCCAGCAGTGAGTCGGTGCGGGCGGGTAATGAGCAGTTCTTC.

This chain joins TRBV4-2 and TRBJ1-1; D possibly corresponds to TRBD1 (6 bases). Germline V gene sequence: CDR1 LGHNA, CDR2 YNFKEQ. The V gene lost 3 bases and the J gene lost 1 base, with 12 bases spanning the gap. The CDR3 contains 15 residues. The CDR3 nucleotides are TGTGCCAGCAGCCACACCATACAGGGGAACACTGAAGCTTTCTTT. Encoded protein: CASSHTIQGNTEAFF.

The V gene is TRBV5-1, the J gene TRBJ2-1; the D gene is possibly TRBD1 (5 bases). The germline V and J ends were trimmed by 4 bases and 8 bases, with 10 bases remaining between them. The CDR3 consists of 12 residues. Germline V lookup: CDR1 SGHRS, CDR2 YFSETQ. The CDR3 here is CASSDLGDEQFF. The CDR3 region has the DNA TGCGCCAGCAGCGATCTAGGGGATGAGCAGTTCTTC.

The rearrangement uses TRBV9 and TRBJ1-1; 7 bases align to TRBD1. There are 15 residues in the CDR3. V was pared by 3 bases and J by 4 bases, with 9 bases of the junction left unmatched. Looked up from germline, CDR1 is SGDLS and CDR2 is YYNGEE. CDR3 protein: CASSADPQGGTEAFF. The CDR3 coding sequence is TGTGCCAGCAGCGCCGATCCCCAGGGGGGCACTGAAGCTTTCTTT.

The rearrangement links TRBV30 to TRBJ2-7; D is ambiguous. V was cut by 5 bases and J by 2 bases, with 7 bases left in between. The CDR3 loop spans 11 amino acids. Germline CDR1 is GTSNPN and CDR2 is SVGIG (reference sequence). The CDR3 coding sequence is TGTGCCTGGGTAAGCGCCTACGAGCAGTACTTC. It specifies CAWVSAYEQYF.

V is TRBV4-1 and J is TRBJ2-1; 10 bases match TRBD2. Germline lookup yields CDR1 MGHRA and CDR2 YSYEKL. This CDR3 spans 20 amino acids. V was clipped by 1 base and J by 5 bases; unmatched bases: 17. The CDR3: CASSQGLLRRASGRNNEQFF. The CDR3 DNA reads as TGCGCCAGCAGCCAAGGGCTCCTCCGTAGGGCTAGCGGGAGAAACAATGAGCAGTTCTTC.

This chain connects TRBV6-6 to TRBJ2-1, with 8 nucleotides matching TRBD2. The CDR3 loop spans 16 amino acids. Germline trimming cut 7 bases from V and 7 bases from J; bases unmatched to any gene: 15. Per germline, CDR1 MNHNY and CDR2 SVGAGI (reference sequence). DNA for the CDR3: TGTGCCAGCACCAACCCAATAAGCGGGAGCGTTAATGAGCAGTTCTTC. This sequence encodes CASTNPISGSVNEQFF.

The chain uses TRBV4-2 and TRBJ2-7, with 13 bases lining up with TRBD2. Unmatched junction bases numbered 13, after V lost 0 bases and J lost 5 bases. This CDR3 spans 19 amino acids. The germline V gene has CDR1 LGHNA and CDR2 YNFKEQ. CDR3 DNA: TGTGCCAGCAGCCAAGAAAGCCGGACTAGCGGGAGACCCGGAGACGAGCAGTACTTC. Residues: CASSQESRTSGRPGDEQYF.

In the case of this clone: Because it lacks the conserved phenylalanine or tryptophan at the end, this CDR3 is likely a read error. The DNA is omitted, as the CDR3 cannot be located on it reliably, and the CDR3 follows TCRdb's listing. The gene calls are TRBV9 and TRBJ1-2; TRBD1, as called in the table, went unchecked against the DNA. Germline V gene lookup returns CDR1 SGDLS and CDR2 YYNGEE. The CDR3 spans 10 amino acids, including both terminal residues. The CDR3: CASSTRQGPL.